One T cell receptor beta chain is described in this entry. This sample stems from a study of control samples from healthy donors and cancer patients. Repertoires were generated with immunoSEQ multiplex PCR, while TCRdb's copy carries only in-frame clones and drops some. There are over 75,000 clones in the sample; 85% occur only once, and approximately 19% lies in the top ten. The TCR sequence derives from a man aged 25-45 years in good health. Specimen: blood.

Here the CDR3 reads CASSSGQNYGYTF. The CDR3 nucleotides are TGTGCCAGCAGCTCGGGACAGAACTATGGCTACACCTTC. The chain combines TRBV5-5 with TRBJ1-2, with 7 positions matching TRBD1. The CDR3 runs to 13 residues. Germline assignment: CDR1 SGHKS and CDR2 YYEKEE (reference sequence). V lost 3 bases to trimming and J lost 2 bases; unmatched junction nucleotides: 1.